These T cell receptor beta chains were read from a single sample in a study of human T cells and chemical hapten exposure. TCRdb reprocessed the RACE reads with MiXCR, giving one entry per CDR3 protein. The data hold approximately 77,000 distinct CDR3 sequences, with 11% to 15% observed a single time. The specimen comprised whole blood, sampled in connection with sensitization to the hapten diphenylcyclopropenone (DPC). The receptors derive from a woman aged 45 to 65 with alopecia areata. Some clones in this sample may be carry-over from other donors' samples. The CDR3 runs from the conserved cysteine through the conserved F or W. D genes are given only for firm matches. A clone size is listed for some rows: how often the clone was seen (once, few, many), or a class if it is expanded.

j_gene	d_gene	v_gene	abundance	CDR3nt	CDR3aa
TRBJ2-2	-	TRBV14	few	TGTGCCAGCAGCCAAGATCTTATAGCCGCCGGGGAGCTGTTTTTT	CASSQDLIAAGELFF
TRBJ1-5	-	TRBV19	many	TGTGCCACCGGGAGGCAGTTTAGCAATCAGCCCCAGCATTTT	CATGRQFSNQPQHF
TRBJ2-7	-	TRBV6-6	-	TGTGCCAGCAGGTCCGGGGGCTACGAGCAGTACTTC	CASRSGGYEQYF
TRBJ2-1	-	TRBV3-1	many	TGTGCCAGCAGCCAAAACCAGGGGTATGAGCAGTTCTTC	CASSQNQGYEQFF
TRBJ2-2	-	TRBV7-7	-	TGTGCCAGCAGCCGCGACAGGCCGAACACCGGGGAGCTGTTTTTT	CASSRDRPNTGELFF
TRBJ2-7	TRBD2	TRBV20-1	many	TGCAGTGCCCAGGGGACTAGCGGGAACACCTACGAGCAGTACTTC	CSAQGTSGNTYEQYF
TRBJ2-3	-	TRBV5-4	-	TGTGCCAGCAGTACAATTAGGACAGATACGCAGTATTTT	CASSTIRTDTQYF
TRBJ2-7	-	TRBV18	-	TGTGCCAGCTCAGACAGGAGCTCCTACGAGCAGTACTTC	CASSDRSSYEQYF
TRBJ2-7	TRBD2	TRBV20-1	-	TGCAGTGCTAAACTAGCGGGAGTAACCTACGAGCAGTACTTC	CSAKLAGVTYEQYF
TRBJ1-1	TRBD1	TRBV28	few	TGTGCCAGCAGCTCACCGGGACAGGGGTACGAGAACACTGAAGCTTTCTTT	CASSSPGQGYENTEAFF
TRBJ2-1	-	TRBV7-2	few	TGTGCCAGCAGCTTGGGGATAGGGAGCTCCTACAATGAGCAGTTCTTC	CASSLGIGSSYNEQFF
TRBJ2-1	-	TRBV7-2	few	TGTGCCAGCAGCTTAGCGTGGCGGGATGCTGAGCAGTTCTTC	CASSLAWRDAEQFF
TRBJ2-7	TRBD1	TRBV29-1	few	TGCAGCGTTGGGACAGGGGGCTCCGAGCAGTACTTC	CSVGTGGSEQYF
TRBJ1-1	-	TRBV7-2	-	TGTGCCAGCAGCCAATTCCAGGAACTCACTGAAGCTTTCTTT	CASSQFQELTEAFF
TRBJ2-7	-	TRBV29-1	few	TGCAGCGTTGAAGACCCCATCGCCTACGAGCAGTACTTC	CSVEDPIAYEQYF
TRBJ2-1	TRBD2	TRBV5-8	-	TGTGCCAGCAGCTCGGATAGCGGGAGGTCCAATGAGCAGTTCTTC	CASSSDSGRSNEQFF
TRBJ1-3	-	TRBV18	many	TGTGCCAGCTCACCCAAAGGGGACTCTGGAAACACCATATATTTT	CASSPKGDSGNTIYF
TRBJ2-3	TRBD2	TRBV6-2/TRBV6-3	few	TGTGCCAGCAGTTACTTAGCGGGAGACGGGAATACGCAGTATTTT	CASSYLAGDGNTQYF
TRBJ1-2	-	TRBV21-1	-	TGTGCCAGCAGCACGCGCGGGACAGCCAAAAAAAAAACACGCTATGGCTACACCTTC	CASSTRGTAKKKTRYGYTF
TRBJ2-4	-	TRBV2	many	TGTGCCAGCAGTGAAGCGGGTCTCGGCATTCAGTACTTC	CASSEAGLGIQYF
TRBJ2-1	-	TRBV6-2/TRBV6-3	few	TGTGCCAGCAGTTACTCGGGGGGTTCCTACAATGAGCAGTTCTTC	CASSYSGGSYNEQFF
TRBJ1-4	-	TRBV2	few	TGTGCCAGCAGTGAAGTCCGGGTCTTTGGCGAAAAACTGTTTTTT	CASSEVRVFGEKLFF
TRBJ2-7	-	TRBV11-2	few	TGTGCCAGCAGCTTGATGACCGTGGTCGATATGGAGCAGTACTTC	CASSLMTVVDMEQYF
TRBJ1-6	-	TRBV7-9	many	TGTGCCAGCAGCTTACCGATTCGCGGGTCACCCCTCCACTTT	CASSLPIRGSPLHF